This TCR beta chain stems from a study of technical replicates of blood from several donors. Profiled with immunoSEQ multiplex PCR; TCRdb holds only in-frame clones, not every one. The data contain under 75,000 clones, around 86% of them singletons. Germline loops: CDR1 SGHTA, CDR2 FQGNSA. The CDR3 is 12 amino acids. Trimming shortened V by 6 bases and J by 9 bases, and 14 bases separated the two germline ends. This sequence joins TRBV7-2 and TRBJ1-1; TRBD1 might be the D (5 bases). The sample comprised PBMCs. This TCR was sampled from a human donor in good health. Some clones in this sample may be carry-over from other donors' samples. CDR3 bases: TGTGCCAGCAGGCAGAGCCAGGGTCAAGCTTTCTTT. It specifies CASRQSQGQAFF.